Below are 8 T cell receptor beta chains sequenced from a single sample in a study of cytomegalovirus exposure and HLA in healthy donors. Profiling relied on immunoSEQ multiplex PCR, and the TCRdb table lists in-frame clones only, not all of them. Of about 88,000 clones in the sample, approximately 96% were seen once. The sample consisted of PBMCs. Every receptor here comes from a man between 18 and 29 years old in good health and CMV-seronegative.

This clone showed up just once. The chain recombines TRBV5-1 with TRBJ1-1; D is ambiguous. This CDR3 spans 14 amino acids. Deletions cut 2 bases from V and 1 base from J, with 9 bases between. CDR1 and CDR2 (germline): SGHRS, YFSETQ. In DNA form, the CDR3 reads TGCGCCAGCAGCTTCTCAGGCCCGAACACTGAAGCTTTCTTT. As protein: CASSFSGPNTEAFF.

This clone was found a few times. The chain joins TRBV6-1 to TRBJ2-2; 7 bases are a match to TRBD1. J lost 3 bases, V lost 0 bases, and 4 bases had no gene match. This CDR3 contains 16 residues. CDR1 and CDR2 (germline): MNHNS, SASEGT. This CDR3 is CASSEAGDRHTGELFF. The CDR3 DNA reads as TGTGCCAGCAGTGAAGCGGGGGACAGACACACCGGGGAGCTGTTTTTT.

This sequence joins TRBV5-5 and TRBJ2-1; TRBD2 aligns across 7 bases. Unmatched junction bases numbered 6, after V lost 4 bases and J lost 2 bases. This CDR3 is built from 15 residues. The V gene's germline CDR1 is SGHKS and CDR2 YYEKEE (reference sequence). The CDR3 loop reads CASSVGLVAYNEQFF. The CDR3 bases are TGTGCCAGCAGCGTCGGACTAGTTGCCTACAATGAGCAGTTCTTC.

This chain connects TRBV29-1 to TRBJ2-7; the D gene is possibly TRBD1 (5 bases). The length of the CDR3 is 12 residues. CDR1 and CDR2 from the germline V gene are SQVTM and ANQGSEA. V was pared by 3 bases and J by 2 bases, with 8 bases between. DNA of the CDR3: TGCAGCGTTGACGACAGCACCTACGAGCAGTACTTC. Protein sequence: CSVDDSTYEQYF.

J is TRBJ2-6 and V is TRBV5-4; TRBD2 matches 7 bases. The CDR3 extends over 16 amino acids. V was pared by 4 bases and J by 0 bases, with 4 bases of the junction left unmatched. Germline V CDR1 and CDR2: SGHNT, YYREEE (reference sequence). The CDR3 coding sequence is TGTGCCAGCAGCGCGGGGGAGGTCTCTGGGGCCAACGTCCTGACTTTC. Translation gives CASSAGEVSGANVLTF.

The V gene is TRBV28, the J gene TRBJ2-1; TRBD2 agrees at 12 bases. Germline lookup yields CDR1 MDHEN and CDR2 SYDVKM. Trimming at V came to 5 bases and at J to 8 bases, leaving 7 bases not matched to a gene. The CDR3 covers 15 residues. The CDR3 spells CASSQRTSGVDEQFF. The CDR3 DNA reads TGTGCCAGCAGTCAACGGACTAGCGGGGTCGATGAGCAGTTCTTC.

The chain combines TRBV13 with TRBJ2-5, with D unresolved. V gave up 4 bases and J gave up 5 bases, with 11 bases separating them. The CDR3 has 13 residues. Per germline, CDR1 PRHDT and CDR2 FYEKMQ (reference sequence). The CDR3 reads CASSSRGVETQYF. The CDR3 DNA sequence: TGTGCCAGCAGCTCAAGAGGTGTGGAGACCCAGTACTTC.

V usage is TRBV28 and J usage is TRBJ2-7; D perhaps matches TRBD2 (5 bases). Deletions cut 3 bases from V and 5 bases from J, with 11 bases between. This CDR3 is 13 amino acids long. Per germline, CDR1 MDHEN and CDR2 SYDVKM. The CDR3: CASSLPGYHEQYF. For the CDR3, the DNA is TGTGCCAGCAGTTTGCCGGGATACCACGAGCAGTACTTC.